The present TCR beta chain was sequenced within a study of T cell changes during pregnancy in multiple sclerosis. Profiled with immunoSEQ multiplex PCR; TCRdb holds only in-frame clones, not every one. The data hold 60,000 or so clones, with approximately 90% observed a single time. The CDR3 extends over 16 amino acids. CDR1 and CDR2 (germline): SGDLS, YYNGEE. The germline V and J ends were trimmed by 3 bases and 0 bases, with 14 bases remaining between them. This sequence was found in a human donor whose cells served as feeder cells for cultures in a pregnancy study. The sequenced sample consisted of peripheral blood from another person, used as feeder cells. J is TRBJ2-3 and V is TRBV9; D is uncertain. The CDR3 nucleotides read TGTGCCAGCAGCGAGGCAGCCTCAGCTAGCACAGATACGCAGTATTTT. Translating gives CASSEAASASTDTQYF.